The 24 T cell receptor beta chains given below trace back to one sample, sequenced in a study of blood T cell repertoires in COVID-19. Here immunoSEQ multiplex PCR was the method, and the copy in TCRdb shows in-frame clones only, minus some. The sample holds 140,000 to 150,000 clones; over 70% are singletons and the top ten take around 1.8%. The sequencing input was peripheral blood. Receptor source: a woman aged 55-69 years with acute or convalescent COVID-19.

The chain joins TRBV27 to TRBJ1-5; D possibly corresponds to TRBD1 (6 bases). The CDR3 has 14 amino acids. V lost 4 bases and J 3 bases, leaving 10 bases between the germline ends. CDR1 is MNHEY and CDR2 is SMNVEV in the germline V gene (reference sequence). DNA of the CDR3: TGTGCCAGCAGTTCAACAGGGCCCAATCAGCCCCAGCATTTT. Its translation: CASSSTGPNQPQHF.

This sequence joins TRBV6-5 and TRBJ2-7; 7 bases are shared with TRBD1. The V and J ends lost 10 bases and 1 base, in that order; junction bases with no gene match: 1. CDR3 length: 11 residues. Looked up from germline, CDR1 is MNHEY and CDR2 is SVGAGI. CDR3: CATGQSYEQYF. The CDR3 nucleotides read TGTGCCACGGGACAGTCCTACGAGCAGTACTTC.

The chain combines TRBV12-3 or TRBV12-4 with TRBJ2-3; 8 nucleotides match TRBD1. The CDR3 runs to 13 residues. V gave up 3 bases and J gave up 5 bases; unmatched junction bases: 1. This chain's CDR3 is CASSLGTGDTQYF. The DNA of the CDR3 is TGTGCCAGCAGTTTGGGGACAGGAGATACGCAGTATTTT.

The rearrangement joins TRBV5-1 to TRBJ2-2, with a possible D match to TRBD1 (6 bases). Trimming shortened V by 4 bases and J by 1 base, and 14 bases separated the two germline ends. Looked up from germline, CDR1 is SGHRS and CDR2 is YFSETQ. The CDR3 loop spans 16 amino acids. CDR3 sequence: CASSPGQTKNTGELFF. The CDR3 bases are TGCGCCAGCAGCCCCGGACAGACAAAGAACACCGGGGAGCTGTTTTTT.

This chain joins TRBV6-1 and TRBJ1-5; perhaps TRBD1 as D (5 bases). Trimming cost V 4 bases and J 3 bases, with 16 bases left between them. CDR1 is MNHNS and CDR2 is SASEGT in the germline V gene. This CDR3 has 16 residues. The CDR3 region has the DNA TGTGCCAGCAGTGGCTCCCAGGGAGGGTACAATCAGCCCCAGCATTTT. This encodes CASSGSQGGYNQPQHF.

V is TRBV7-8 and J is TRBJ1-1; D is undetermined. Germline-derived CDR1 and CDR2 are SGHVS and FQNEAQ. This CDR3 region has 13 residues. V lost 5 bases, J lost 1 base, and 8 bases lay in between. The CDR3 spells CASSTSPNTEAFF. The CDR3 coding sequence is TGTGCCAGCAGCACTTCCCCGAACACTGAAGCTTTCTTT. Supplemented by reference TRBV7-8 and TRBJ1-1, the full variable domain reads GAGVSQSPRYKVAKRGQDVALRCDPISGHVSLFWYQQALGQGPEFLTYFQNEAQLDKSGLPSDRFFAERPEGSVSTLKIQRTQQEDSAVYLCASSTSPNTEAFFGQGTRLTVV.

This chain joins TRBV4-1 and TRBJ2-7; the D gene is possibly TRBD1 (6 bases). Between the trimmed V and J ends, which lost 1 base and 2 bases, there was a span of 15 bases. The CDR3 covers 16 residues. Germline assignment: CDR1 MGHRA and CDR2 YSYEKL. The CDR3 DNA reads TGCGCCAGCAGCCAAGCCAGGGGCACCCCGGCCTACGAGCAGTACTTC. Translating it yields CASSQARGTPAYEQYF.

V gene TRBV7-9 combines with J gene TRBJ1-6; D is uncertain. The V and J ends lost 7 bases and 7 bases respectively, with 14 bases between them. CDR1 is SEHNR, CDR2 FQNEAQ, per germline (reference sequence). This CDR3 region has 14 residues. The chain's CDR3 is CASTKTTPNSPLHF. The CDR3, as DNA: TGTGCCAGCACCAAGACGACACCCAATTCACCCCTCCACTTT.

The chain has TRBV2 and TRBJ2-3, with TRBD2 matching 8 bases. This CDR3 region has 15 residues. Germline V gene sequence: CDR1 SNHLY, CDR2 FYNNEI. Trimming at V came to 6 bases and at J to 2 bases, leaving 7 bases not matched to a gene. In DNA, the CDR3 is TGTGCCAGCAGGCCGGGACTAGGAGTCACAGATACGCAGTATTTT. As protein: CASRPGLGVTDTQYF.

The V gene is TRBV19, the J gene TRBJ2-6, with TRBD2 as a possible D gene (5 bases). This CDR3 has 15 amino acids. Between the trimmed V and J ends, which lost 3 bases and 3 bases, there was a span of 9 bases. Germline V gene lookup returns CDR1 LNHDA and CDR2 SQIVND (reference sequence). The CDR3 region has the DNA TGTGCCAGTAGTATTTGGACTGGTGGGGCCAACGTCCTGACTTTC. Amino acids: CASSIWTGGANVLTF.

The chain is built from TRBV5-4 and TRBJ2-3, with 10 bases fitting TRBD2. Trimming at V came to 3 bases and at J to 3 bases, leaving 7 bases not matched to a gene. In germline, CDR1 is SGHNT, CDR2 YYREEE (reference sequence). This CDR3 contains 16 residues. Here the CDR3 DNA reads TGTGCCAGCAGCTCGGCTAGCGGGAGAAGTACAGATACGCAGTATTTT. The encoded protein is CASSSASGRSTDTQYF.

V and J are TRBV19 and TRBJ2-7; TRBD1 matches 7 bases. Trimming cost V 3 bases and J 1 base; bases outside gene matches: 6. The CDR3 loop spans 15 amino acids. Germline CDR1 reads LNHDA; CDR2 reads SQIVND (reference sequence). The CDR3 spells CASSMRGQKSYEQYF. In DNA, the CDR3 is TGTGCCAGTAGTATGAGGGGACAGAAATCCTACGAGCAGTACTTC. The variable domain in full, with the rest retrieved from reference TRBV19 and TRBJ2-7, is DGGITQSPKYLFRKEGQNVTLSCEQNLNHDAMYWYRQDPGQGLRLIYYSQIVNDFQKGDIAEGYSVSREKKESFPLTVTSAQKNPTAFYLCASSMRGQKSYEQYFGPGTRLTVT.

The chain joins TRBV6-5 to TRBJ2-2; D perhaps matches TRBD2 (6 bases). CDR1 is MNHEY and CDR2 is SVGAGI in the germline V gene. The CDR3 totals 12 residues. Deletions cut 6 bases from V and 4 bases from J, with 6 bases between. The CDR3 DNA follows: TGTGCCAGCAGCGGGGGCACCGGGGAGCTGTTTTTT. This encodes CASSGGTGELFF.

The chain links TRBV29-1 to TRBJ2-6; TRBD2 matches at 7 bases. CDR1 and CDR2 from the germline V gene are SQVTM and ANQGSEA. The CDR3 has 16 residues. With V trimmed by 6 bases and J by 0 bases, 8 bases remained unmatched. CDR3 sequence reads: CSVGSSGHSGANVLTF. The CDR3 region has the DNA TGCAGCGTGGGTTCTAGCGGTCACTCTGGGGCCAACGTCCTGACTTTC.

V and J are TRBV6-4 and TRBJ2-1, with D perhaps matching TRBD2 (5 bases). The CDR3 contains 16 residues. Trimming took off 6 bases at V and 3 bases at J, with 18 bases between the two ends. Germline CDR1 MRHNA, CDR2 SNTAGT. The CDR3 sequence is CASSREPGNIYNEQFF. The CDR3 bases are TGTGCCAGCAGCCGAGAGCCCGGGAATATCTACAATGAGCAGTTCTTC.

V is TRBV5-1 and J is TRBJ1-3; D possibly corresponds to TRBD1 (5 bases). Germline-derived CDR1 and CDR2 are SGHRS and YFSETQ. V lost 2 bases and J 9 bases, leaving 15 bases between the germline ends. The CDR3 runs to 14 residues. The CDR3 spells CASSLMGRDGTIYF. Here the CDR3 DNA reads TGCGCCAGCAGCTTAATGGGGAGGGACGGCACCATATATTTT.

The chain uses TRBV18 and TRBJ2-7, with TRBD2 matching 9 bases. Germline V gene sequence: CDR1 KGHSH, CDR2 LQKENI. Germline trimming cut 3 bases from V and 2 bases from J; bases unmatched to any gene: 8. The CDR3 runs 16 residues. The CDR3 protein is CASSPRTSAYPYEQYF. CDR3 bases: TGTGCCAGCTCACCTCGGACTAGCGCCTATCCCTACGAGCAGTACTTC.

This clone turned up a few times. The V gene is TRBV30, the J gene TRBJ2-7, with D unclear. Deletions cut 0 bases from V and 6 bases from J, with 6 bases between. Germline V CDR1 and CDR2: GTSNPN, SVGIG (reference sequence). This CDR3 region has 11 residues. The CDR3 region has the DNA TGTGCCTGGAGTGTAAGTAGCGAGCAGTACTTC. Amino acids: CAWSVSSEQYF.

This clone was recorded once. CDR3 region: CASSIIRASNQPQHF. The CDR3 nucleotides are TGTGCCAGTAGTATAATCAGGGCCAGCAATCAGCCCCAGCATTTT. The rearrangement joins TRBV19 to TRBJ1-5; D is perhaps TRBD1 (5 bases). V was pared by 2 bases and J by 1 base, with 9 bases between. This CDR3 has 15 amino acids. Germline loops: CDR1 LNHDA, CDR2 SQIVND (reference sequence).

This clone was seen more than once but under ten times. The chain joins TRBV12-3 or TRBV12-4 to TRBJ1-2, with unresolved D. The V end was cut by 5 bases, the J end by 5 bases, with 12 bases between. CDR3 length: 13 residues. CDR3 amino acids: CASSPDTFYGYTF. CDR3 coding DNA: TGTGCCAGCAGTCCAGACACGTTTTATGGCTACACCTTC.

V and J are TRBV30 and TRBJ1-5, with D perhaps matching TRBD1 (5 bases). Trimming stripped 0 bases from V and 5 bases from J, with 23 bases between. The CDR3 loop spans 18 amino acids. The V gene's germline CDR1 is GTSNPN and CDR2 SVGIG (reference sequence). CDR3 region: CAWSVRWQGGTADQPQHF. DNA of the CDR3: TGTGCCTGGAGTGTACGGTGGCAGGGAGGGACTGCAGATCAGCCCCAGCATTTT.

Regarding this clone: Other nucleotide sequences from this sample produce the same CDR3. CDR3 sequence (DNA): TGTGCCAGCAGTTTTGGCGGCACTGAAGCTTTCTTT. This gives the protein CASSFGGTEAFF. The chain joins TRBV12-3 or TRBV12-4 to TRBJ1-1; D is undetermined. The CDR3 consists of 12 residues. The V and J ends lost 3 bases and 4 bases respectively, with 6 bases between them.

This clone has more than one count but fewer than ten. The rearrangement uses TRBV18 and TRBJ1-6; perhaps TRBD1 as D (6 bases). V lost 4 bases and J 0 bases, leaving 13 bases between the germline ends. The CDR3 is made up of 17 amino acids. Germline V gives CDR1 KGHSH, CDR2 LQKENI. The CDR3 sequence: CASSLSTGSSYNSPLHF. The CDR3 DNA follows: TGTGCCAGCTCACTATCCACAGGGAGCTCCTATAATTCACCCCTCCACTTT.

This clone has just a few counts. This sequence joins TRBV14 and TRBJ2-2; 11 bases are shared with TRBD2. Trimming took 1 base from V and 4 from J; bases not matched to a gene: 2. Germline assignment: CDR1 SGHDN and CDR2 FVKESK. This CDR3 region has 16 residues. The CDR3 DNA reads TGTGCCAGCAGCCAAGTTAGCGGGAGGGGCACCGGGGAGCTGTTTTTT. This gives the protein CASSQVSGRGTGELFF.